These 22 T cell receptor beta chains originate from one sample sequenced in a study of cytomegalovirus exposure and HLA in healthy donors. Libraries were prepared by immunoSEQ multiplex PCR; TCRdb keeps only in-frame clonotypes and omits some of them. The table includes approximately 200,000 clones, roughly 84% detected once. The specimen was PBMCs. These receptors came from a man aged 18 to 29 in good health and CMV-seropositive.

The chain recombines TRBV18 with TRBJ2-7; tentatively, D is TRBD1 (6 bases). The ends were cut back, 5 bases at V and 0 bases at J, with 17 bases in the middle. Germline CDR1 is KGHSH and CDR2 is LQKENI. The CDR3 is 16 residues long. CDR3 nucleotide sequence: TGTGCCAGCTCATCGACTGACAGGAGCAGCTCCTACGAGCAGTACTTC. Amino acids: CASSSTDRSSSYEQYF.

V gene TRBV2 combines with J gene TRBJ2-7; TRBD1 matches 9 bases. The CDR3 has 16 residues. The junction had 8 bases not matched to a gene; V was cut back by 3 bases and J by 2 bases. Germline V gives CDR1 SNHLY, CDR2 FYNNEI. As DNA, the CDR3 is TGTGCCAGCAGTGATGTAGGGACAGGGTCGACCTACGAGCAGTACTTC. It is translated as CASSDVGTGSTYEQYF.

V is TRBV5-4 and J is TRBJ2-3; the match to TRBD2 covers 9 bases. The CDR3 spans 16 residues. Per the germline V gene, CDR1 is SGHNT and CDR2 is YYREEE (reference sequence). V shed 2 bases and J 3 bases; nucleotides not matched to a gene: 7. The CDR3 bases are TGTGCCAGCAGCTTATACCGGACTAGCGATACAGATACGCAGTATTTT. This sequence encodes CASSLYRTSDTDTQYF.

The chain combines TRBV5-4 with TRBJ2-3; TRBD2 matches at 11 bases. This CDR3 is 15 amino acids long. Germline-derived CDR1 and CDR2 are SGHNT and YYREEE (reference sequence). V gave up 3 bases and J gave up 4 bases; unmatched junction bases: 4. Here the CDR3 DNA reads TGTGCCAGCAGCTGGCCGGGACTAGCGGCAGATACGCAGTATTTT. This codes for CASSWPGLAADTQYF.

The chain joins TRBV6-1 to TRBJ2-4, with D maybe TRBD1 (5 bases). The germline V gene encodes CDR1 MNHNS and CDR2 SASEGT. Trimming took off 4 bases at V and 6 bases at J, with 7 bases between the two ends. This CDR3 region has 12 residues. The CDR3 region is CASSGQLNIQYF. DNA of the CDR3: TGTGCCAGCAGTGGACAGTTAAACATTCAGTACTTC.

J is TRBJ2-5 and V is TRBV9; 7 bases align to TRBD2. Per the germline V gene, CDR1 is SGDLS and CDR2 is YYNGEE. The CDR3 covers 16 residues. The J segment lost 5 bases and the V segment lost 6 bases, leaving 16 bases of the junction unmatched. CDR3 nucleotide sequence: TGTGCCAGCACGGCGGGAGAGGCGGCGGTGGGGGAGACCCAGTACTTC. Its translation is CASTAGEAAVGETQYF.

The chain has TRBV5-4 and TRBJ2-1; the D gene is possibly TRBD2 (5 bases). Between the trimmed V and J ends, which lost 0 bases and 8 bases, there was a span of 12 bases. The CDR3 has 14 amino acids. Germline CDR1 SGHNT, CDR2 YYREEE (reference sequence). CDR3 DNA sequence: TGTGCCAGCAGCTTGGGCCCAACTAGTGATGAGCAGTTCTTC. Translated, it gives CASSLGPTSDEQFF.

This clone was seen a single time. V gene TRBV30 combines with J gene TRBJ2-7; TRBD2 matches at 11 bases. CDR3 length: 15 residues. The germline V gene has CDR1 GTSNPN and CDR2 SVGIG (reference sequence). The trim removed 1 base at V and 7 bases at J, leaving 9 bases unmatched. Here the CDR3 DNA reads TGTGCCTGGAGTGGTGCGGGACTAGCGGCTGAAGAGCAGTACTTC. Its protein product is CAWSGAGLAAEEQYF.

A note on this clone: Other DNA sequences in the same sample also yield this CDR3. This chain links TRBV6-5 with TRBJ1-1; no clear D gene. The CDR3 spans 12 residues. Germline V CDR1 and CDR2: MNHEY, SVGAGI. V was cut by 3 bases and J by 4 bases, with 6 bases left in between. In nucleotides, the CDR3 is TGTGCCAGCAGTTATGCAGGCACTGAAGCTTTCTTT. Its translation: CASSYAGTEAFF.

The J gene is TRBJ2-3, the V gene TRBV4-3, with a tentative D call TRBD2 (5 bases). CDR1 and CDR2 (germline): LGHNA, YSLEER. Trimming removed 5 bases at V and 4 bases at J, with 10 bases between. The CDR3 runs 13 residues. This CDR3 is CASSYPGADTQYF. CDR3 coding DNA: TGCGCCAGCAGCTATCCCGGGGCAGATACGCAGTATTTT.

The chain uses TRBV13 and TRBJ2-7, with D tentatively TRBD1 (6 bases). Looked up from germline, CDR1 is PRHDT and CDR2 is FYEKMQ (reference sequence). The length of the CDR3 is 13 residues. Trimming stripped 4 bases from V and 7 bases from J, with 14 bases between. The CDR3 reads CASSSRQVSEQYF. Here the CDR3 DNA reads TGTGCCAGCAGCTCCCGACAGGTCTCGGAGCAGTACTTC.

This clone was detected a few times. This sequence joins TRBV28 and TRBJ1-5, with D maybe TRBD1 (5 bases). Between the trimmed V and J ends, which lost 6 bases and 6 bases, there was a span of 18 bases. Germline CDR1 and CDR2: MDHEN and SYDVKM. There are 15 residues in the CDR3. CDR3 in amino acids: CASSPSGQEIQPQHF. The CDR3, as DNA: TGTGCCAGCAGCCCTTCAGGGCAGGAGATTCAGCCCCAGCATTTT.

Concerning this clone itself: One base separates it from a far larger clone, so it is likely a read error. The genes are TRBV28 and TRBJ1-2; TRBD1 aligns across 10 bases. The germline gives CDR1 MDHEN, CDR2 SYDVKM. The CDR3 loop spans 13 amino acids. The V and J ends lost 6 bases and 4 bases, in that order; junction bases with no gene match: 2. CDR3 sequence reads: CASRGTGAYGYTF. The CDR3 DNA reads as TGTGCCAGCAGAGGGACAGGGGCCTATGGCTACACCTTC.

The J gene is TRBJ2-1, the V gene TRBV11-2; TRBD2 matches at 10 bases. The junction had 6 bases not matched to a gene; V was cut back by 6 bases and J by 10 bases. Germline CDR1 SGHAT, CDR2 FQNNGV. The CDR3 has 13 residues. The CDR3 sequence: CASRRAGGPEQFF. In DNA, the CDR3 is TGTGCCAGCAGACGAGCGGGAGGGCCAGAGCAGTTCTTC.

The chain links TRBV25-1 to TRBJ1-4; D might be TRBD1 (5 bases). CDR3 length equals 13 residues. CDR1 MGHDK and CDR2 SYGVNS come from the germline V gene. Trimming took 6 bases from V and 5 from J, leaving 10 bases between them. The chain's CDR3 is CASRAGQNEKLFF. The CDR3 DNA is TGTGCCAGCAGGGCGGGGCAGAATGAAAAACTGTTTTTT. Combining the CDR3 with reference TRBV25-1 and TRBJ1-4 gives the whole variable domain EADIYQTPRYLVIGTGKKITLECSQTMGHDKMYWYQQDPGMELHLIHYSYGVNSTEKGDLSSESTVSRIRTEHFPLTLESARPSHTSQYLCASRAGQNEKLFFGSGTQLSVL.

The sample holds one count of this clone. The chain has TRBV30 and TRBJ2-7, with TRBD2 matching over 12 bases. The CDR3 is 15 residues long. V shed 4 bases and J 6 bases; nucleotides not matched to a gene: 10. CDR1 is GTSNPN, CDR2 SVGIG, per germline (reference sequence). The CDR3 is CAWNALAGGPGEQYF. CDR3 DNA: TGTGCCTGGAATGCGCTAGCGGGAGGGCCCGGCGAGCAGTACTTC.

The chain has TRBV28 and TRBJ1-5; 9 positions match TRBD1. CDR1 is MDHEN, CDR2 SYDVKM, per germline. V shed 7 bases and J 5 bases; nucleotides not matched to a gene: 9. The CDR3 spans 15 residues. CDR3 residues: CASITFGQGYQPQHF. CDR3 bases: TGTGCCAGCATAACCTTCGGACAGGGGTATCAGCCCCAGCATTTT. Looking up the rest from reference TRBV28 and TRBJ1-5 gives the full variable domain: DVKVTQSSRYLVKRTGEKVFLECVQDMDHENMFWYRQDPGLGLRLIYFSYDVKMKEKGDIPEGYSVSREKKERFSLILESASTNQTSMYLCASITFGQGYQPQHFGDGTRLSIL.

This sequence joins TRBV27 and TRBJ2-1; TRBD1 might be the D (7 bases). CDR1 and CDR2 (germline): MNHEY, SMNVEV (reference sequence). The CDR3 loop spans 14 amino acids. The V end lost 8 bases, the J end lost 6 bases, and 17 bases lay between the germline ends. The CDR3 sequence is CASRNSGGSNEQFF. DNA of the CDR3: TGTGCCAGCCGCAATTCAGGGGGGTCCAATGAGCAGTTCTTC.

This chain joins TRBV27 and TRBJ1-5; 7 nucleotides match TRBD1. V dropped 6 bases and J dropped 2; count of bases not matched to a gene: 7. CDR1 MNHEY and CDR2 SMNVEV come from the germline V gene (reference sequence). This CDR3 contains 15 residues. In DNA form, the CDR3 reads TGTGCCAGCAGCACCACAGGGGAGGGCAATCAGCCCCAGCATTTT. It codes for CASSTTGEGNQPQHF.

This chain links TRBV28 with TRBJ2-7, with TRBD2 matching 9 bases. The CDR3 runs 15 residues. With V trimmed by 7 bases and J by 2 bases, 9 bases remained unmatched. Germline V lookup: CDR1 MDHEN, CDR2 SYDVKM. The CDR3 reads CASTIRLAGPYEQYF. The CDR3 region has the DNA TGTGCCAGCACCATCAGGCTAGCGGGACCCTACGAGCAGTACTTC.

The rearrangement joins TRBV27 to TRBJ1-4; 9 bases are shared with TRBD1. CDR3 size: 14 residues. V was clipped by 3 bases and J by 8 bases; unmatched bases: 4. Germline assignment: CDR1 MNHEY and CDR2 SMNVEV (reference sequence). CDR3 sequence: CASSLNRGREKLFF. CDR3 bases: TGTGCCAGCAGTTTGAACAGGGGGCGGGAAAAACTGTTTTTT.

The gene calls are TRBV9 and TRBJ2-2, with 7 nucleotides matching TRBD1. Germline CDR1 reads SGDLS; CDR2 reads YYNGEE. Losses at the gene ends were 3 bases for V and 6 bases for J; bases not matched to a gene: 11. The CDR3 covers 16 residues. CDR3 sequence (DNA): TGTGCCAGCAGCGGAATGACAGGGTGGGCGGCCGGGGAGCTGTTTTTT. This sequence encodes CASSGMTGWAAGELFF.